This T cell receptor (beta chain) was sequenced for a study of tumor and adjacent non-tumor tissue in lung cancer. In the study overall: Patients comprised about a dozen adenocarcinoma, a couple of squamous cell carcinoma and 1 small cell lung cancer.

A modified ARM-PCR protocol with three rounds of nested PCR amplified TCRbeta. In TCRdb, the multiplex PCR reads were re-called with MiXCR into one record per CDR3 protein. The sample gives about 90,000 distinct CDR3 sequences, around 65% of which show up once; around 16% is in the top ten. RNA was extracted from bulk tissue without any cell sorting. As concerns this clonotype: The junction and the germline gene differ at one end; a read error may be behind it.

Sequencing used lung tumor tissue. This clonotype was sampled from a man in his 70s with non-small cell lung cancer.

The CDR3 nucleotides read TGTGCCAGCAGTACCCGGGACGACCAAGAGTCCCAGTACTTC. Protein sequence: CASSTRDDQESQYF. The rearrangement uses TRBV12-3 or TRBV12-4 and TRBJ2-5; D could derive from TRBD1 or TRBD2 (5 bases each). The CDR3 contains 14 residues.